The source of this T cell receptor (beta chain) is a study of blood T cell repertoires in COVID-19. Whole-study context: Acute and convalescent COVID-19 specimens originated in the United States, Italy and Spain. T cells, B-cell-depleted T cells, or PBMCs supplied cDNA or gDNA.

In the authors' workflow: Cell counts per sample came from amplifying reference gene primers. Clones were sequenced by immunoSEQ multiplex PCR, and TCRdb holds only the in-frame ones, with some missing. From that table come the V and J calls and clone size; the DNA was used to work out D and trimming. The sample lists 110,000 to 150,000 clones, 70% to 85% occurring once. The CDR3 has 16 residues. V trimming: 3 bases; J trimming: 4 bases; junction bases outside the gene matches: 10. Germline CDR1 and CDR2: SGHRS and YFSETQ. This chain connects TRBV5-1 to TRBJ2-7, with 10 nucleotides matching TRBD1. The receptor was isolated from a woman older than 75 with acute or convalescent COVID-19. Sequences were obtained from peripheral blood. In DNA form, the CDR3 reads TGCGCCAGCAGCTCGGGCGGGACAGGGGTAAGTTACGAGCAGTACTTC. Its protein is CASSSGGTGVSYEQYF.